There are a few counts of the clone carrying this TCR beta chain. As yet, its antigen is unknown. TCR beta cDNA libraries had unique molecular identifiers. T cells numbering roughly 1 to 10 million yielded approximately 500,000 cDNA molecules. TCRdb re-analysed the PCR reads in MiXCR, keeping a single row per CDR3 protein. The data hold hundreds of thousands of distinct CDR3 sequences, with about 53% observed a single time. The entry originates in a study of post-analysis software for immune sequencing data. Study-level points and caveats: Normalized Chao1 diversity was significantly reduced in patients versus controls. Analysis by F measure revealed that same-batch samples clustered strongly together. Relative to controls, patients had about 5 TRBV segments at higher frequency, with TRBV5-6, TRBV5-1 and TRBV20-1 among these.

Trimming pared 1 base from V and 1 base from J, leaving 11 bases between. Germline lookup yields CDR1 SGHTA and CDR2 FQGNSA. The CDR3 has 16 residues. The sequence derives from a girl under 18 with multiple sclerosis. The gene calls are TRBV7-2 and TRBJ2-1, with unresolved D. The specimen was blood. CDR3 nucleotide sequence: TGTGCCAGCAGCTTAGAAGGCTCGCGATCCTACAATGAGCAGTTCTTC. Translated, it gives CASSLEGSRSYNEQFF.